The rows below give T cell receptor beta chains drawn from one sample of a study of blood T cell repertoires in COVID-19. Only in-frame clones appear in the TCRdb table, and some are missing; sequencing was by immunoSEQ multiplex PCR. This sample has around 360,000 clones, with 87% found just once. The sample taken for sequencing was PBMCs or T cells enriched from blood (not recorded which). These receptors all come from a man aged 40-49 years in a cohort exposed to, infected with or recovered from COVID-19 (not recorded which). The CDR3 runs from the conserved cysteine through the conserved F or W. D genes are given only for firm matches. Clone size appears in some rows only: once, few, many, or a class for an expanded clone.

d_gene: -; j_gene: TRBJ2-6; v_gene: TRBV3-1/TRBV3-2; abundance: -; CDR3aa: CASSQDGVAGANVLTF; CDR3nt: TGTGCCAGCAGCCAAGACGGGGTGGCTGGGGCCAACGTCCTGACTTTC
d_gene: TRBD1; j_gene: TRBJ1-6; v_gene: TRBV28; abundance: -; CDR3aa: CASGQGSYNSPLHF; CDR3nt: TGTGCCAGTGGACAGGGCTCCTATAATTCACCCCTCCACTTT
d_gene: -; j_gene: TRBJ1-1; v_gene: TRBV19; abundance: -; CDR3aa: CASRVSYGLQGNTEAFF; CDR3nt: TGTGCCAGTAGAGTATCATATGGTCTACAGGGGAACACTGAAGCTTTCTTT
d_gene: TRBD2; j_gene: TRBJ2-3; v_gene: TRBV11-1; abundance: -; CDR3aa: CASSSRRGNTDTQYF; CDR3nt: TGTGCCAGCAGCTCCCGGCGGGGGAACACAGATACGCAGTATTTT
d_gene: TRBD1; j_gene: TRBJ1-1; v_gene: TRBV19; abundance: -; CDR3aa: CASSMGVADRDTEAFF; CDR3nt: TGTGCCAGTAGTATGGGTGTCGCGGACAGGGACACTGAAGCTTTCTTT
d_gene: -; j_gene: TRBJ1-5; v_gene: TRBV5-8; abundance: -; CDR3aa: CASSPRGTSNQPQHF; CDR3nt: TGTGCCAGCAGCCCGCGTGGGACAAGCAATCAGCCCCAGCATTTT
d_gene: TRBD1; j_gene: TRBJ1-5; v_gene: TRBV24-1; abundance: -; CDR3aa: CATSDPGQGGNQPQHF; CDR3nt: TGTGCCACCAGTGACCCGGGACAGGGGGGCAATCAGCCCCAGCATTTT
d_gene: -; j_gene: TRBJ2-5; v_gene: TRBV7-2; abundance: -; CDR3aa: CASSPMTAGETQYF; CDR3nt: TGTGCCAGCAGCCCCATGACAGCCGGGGAGACCCAGTACTTC
d_gene: TRBD2; j_gene: TRBJ2-7; v_gene: TRBV10-3; abundance: -; CDR3aa: CAISEFGGGNEQYF; CDR3nt: TGTGCCATCAGTGAGTTTGGGGGGGGTAACGAGCAGTACTTC
d_gene: -; j_gene: TRBJ2-1; v_gene: TRBV5-1; abundance: -; CDR3aa: CASAPADYNEQFF; CDR3nt: TGCGCCAGCGCCCCTGCAGACTACAATGAGCAGTTCTTC
d_gene: TRBD2; j_gene: TRBJ2-1; v_gene: TRBV28; abundance: -; CDR3aa: CAVIGRPTAGVYNEQFF; CDR3nt: TGTGCTGTTATCGGGAGGCCCACCGCTGGAGTCTACAATGAGCAGTTCTTC
d_gene: TRBD1; j_gene: TRBJ2-5; v_gene: TRBV7-9; abundance: -; CDR3aa: CASSLVLGGGETQYF; CDR3nt: TGTGCCAGCAGCTTAGTATTAGGGGGCGGTGAGACCCAGTACTTC
d_gene: TRBD1; j_gene: TRBJ1-1; v_gene: TRBV7-9; abundance: -; CDR3aa: CASSQETGAPIF; CDR3nt: TGTGCCAGCAGCCAAGAGACAGGGGCGCCGATTTTT
d_gene: -; j_gene: TRBJ1-4; v_gene: TRBV3-1/TRBV3-2; abundance: -; CDR3aa: CASSQRRINEKLFF; CDR3nt: TGTGCCAGCAGCCAGCGGCGGATCAATGAAAAACTGTTTTTT
d_gene: -; j_gene: TRBJ2-1; v_gene: TRBV3-1/TRBV3-2; abundance: -; CDR3aa: CASSQGDVFEQFF; CDR3nt: TGTGCCAGCAGCCAAGGAGATGTTTTTGAGCAGTTCTTC
d_gene: -; j_gene: TRBJ2-7; v_gene: TRBV30; abundance: -; CDR3aa: CAWSVSSSYEQYF; CDR3nt: TGTGCCTGGAGTGTATCTAGTTCCTACGAGCAGTACTTC
d_gene: -; j_gene: TRBJ2-3; v_gene: TRBV27; abundance: once; CDR3aa: CASNSQGADTQYF; CDR3nt: TGTGCCAGCAATTCACAAGGGGCAGATACGCAGTATTTT
d_gene: -; j_gene: TRBJ2-5; v_gene: TRBV3-1/TRBV3-2; abundance: -; CDR3aa: CASSLNRREQETQYF; CDR3nt: TGTGCCAGCAGTCTTAATAGACGGGAGCAAGAGACCCAGTACTTC
d_gene: -; j_gene: TRBJ2-7; v_gene: TRBV18; abundance: -; CDR3aa: CASSPGTGVPGASGRSYEQYF; CDR3nt: TGTGCCAGCTCACCTGGGACAGGGGTGCCCGGTGCTAGCGGGAGGTCCTACGAGCAGTACTTC
d_gene: -; j_gene: TRBJ2-7; v_gene: TRBV5-5; abundance: -; CDR3aa: CASSLARDYEQYF; CDR3nt: TGTGCCAGCAGCTTGGCCAGGGACTACGAGCAGTACTTC
d_gene: -; j_gene: TRBJ2-7; v_gene: TRBV6-1; abundance: -; CDR3aa: CASSEKGRSSYEQYF; CDR3nt: TGTGCCAGCAGTGAAAAGGGGCGAAGCTCCTACGAGCAGTACTTC
d_gene: TRBD1; j_gene: TRBJ2-1; v_gene: TRBV4-2; abundance: -; CDR3aa: CASSPSGQGGYNEQFF; CDR3nt: TGTGCCAGCAGCCCGTCGGGACAGGGGGGCTACAATGAGCAGTTCTTC
d_gene: -; j_gene: TRBJ1-1; v_gene: TRBV19; abundance: -; CDR3aa: CASSIGQGNTEAFF; CDR3nt: TGTGCCAGTAGTATAGGCCAGGGGAACACTGAAGCTTTCTTT
d_gene: TRBD2; j_gene: TRBJ2-1; v_gene: TRBV18; abundance: -; CDR3aa: CASSPPNSGTRGEQFF; CDR3nt: TGTGCCAGCTCACCACCGAATAGCGGGACCAGGGGTGAGCAGTTCTTC
d_gene: -; j_gene: TRBJ1-2; v_gene: TRBV6-5; abundance: -; CDR3aa: CASSYNPPATYGYTF; CDR3nt: TGTGCCAGCAGTTACAACCCCCCGGCGACATATGGCTACACCTTC